This TCR beta chain was retrieved from a study of blood T cell repertoires in COVID-19. The assay was immunoSEQ multiplex PCR, and TCRdb's table has in-frame clones only and misses some. Of around 290,000 clones listed, roughly 90% were seen once; the top ten hold about 2.2%. Seattle-derived patients entered the study during active infection and were followed longitudinally. Trimming at V came to 2 bases and at J to 3 bases, leaving 6 bases not matched to a gene. The CDR3 has 17 amino acids. Germline CDR1 is SGHNT and CDR2 is YYREEE (reference sequence). The TCR was taken from a woman aged 25 to 45 with COVID-19, enrolled during active disease. This rearrangement joins TRBV5-4 to TRBJ2-3; 13 bases agree with TRBD2. Sequencing was performed on peripheral blood. The CDR3 DNA reads as TGTGCCAGCAGCTTAAGGACTAGCGGGAGTCGTACAGATACGCAGTATTTT. Translation gives CASSLRTSGSRTDTQYF.